These 30 T cell receptor beta chains share one sample of origin, sequenced in a study of CD8 T cells in ankylosing spondylitis (dated by TCRdb to the late 2010s). The research as a whole found: Blood from ankylosing spondylitis patients appeared to be characterized by a TCR beta motif made up of fewer than ten highly homologous amino acid variants.

The protocol used for the library was 5' RACE. The run used an Illumina HiSeq 2500. TCRdb trimmed public reads at Q25 via fastp, called clones via MiXCR and kept in-frame beta chains. Rows are combined by CDR3 protein, so each entry shows the most common genes and DNA. For this sample the table gives roughly 700,000 distinct CDR3 sequences, of which around 20% were detected only once. Together, the top ten hold around 19% of the sample. Their target antigens are unknown. The sequencing input was blood, either unsorted or a sorted T cell fraction (not recorded which). All receptors come from a male donor with ankylosing spondylitis.

V and J are TRBV2 and TRBJ1-2; TRBD1 aligns across 8 bases. V trimming: 5 bases; J trimming: 8 bases; junction bases outside the gene matches: 7. The CDR3 totals 13 residues. From germline, CDR1 is SNHLY and CDR2 FYNNEI. In nucleotides, the CDR3 is TGTGCCAGCAGTCCCCAGGGGGCAAGGGGCTACACCTTC. Amino acid sequence: CASSPQGARGYTF.

This clonotype was observed a handful of times. The V call is TRBV5-6, the J call TRBJ1-2; D gene unclear. This CDR3 comprises 13 residues. CDR1 and CDR2 (germline): SGHDT, YYEEEE. Trimming stripped 2 bases from V and 3 bases from J, with 8 bases between. CDR3 residues: CASSFDGDYGYTF. The DNA of the CDR3 is TGTGCCAGCAGCTTTGACGGAGACTATGGCTACACCTTC.

This clonotype was counted a few times. The chain has TRBV4-3 and TRBJ2-7; D gene ambiguous. Germline values: CDR1 LGHNA, CDR2 YSLEER. The length of the CDR3 is 15 residues. Trimming cost V 0 bases and J 2 bases, with 11 bases left between them. This CDR3 reads CASSQDRSATYEQYF. The CDR3 region has the DNA TGCGCCAGCAGCCAAGATCGGTCAGCAACCTACGAGCAGTACTTC.

This clonotype showed up just a few times. The V and J genes are TRBV10-3 and TRBJ2-6; 11 nucleotides line up with TRBD1. Per the germline V gene, CDR1 is ENHRY and CDR2 is SYGVKD. This CDR3 spans 17 amino acids. The ends lost 10 bases at V and 1 base at J; junction bases unmatched: 9. Here the CDR3 reads CATRTGGGVSGANVLTF. CDR3 nucleotide sequence: TGTGCCACGAGGACAGGGGGCGGTGTGTCTGGGGCCAACGTCCTGACTTTC.

This clonotype was counted between two and nine times. J is TRBJ1-1 and V is TRBV27; D is perhaps TRBD1 (5 bases). Germline lookup yields CDR1 MNHEY and CDR2 SMNVEV (reference sequence). V lost 5 bases and J lost 1, with 11 bases in between. CDR3 length: 14 amino acids. This CDR3 reads CASSNPGTNTEAFF. Here the CDR3 DNA reads TGTGCCAGCAGTAACCCAGGGACGAACACTGAAGCTTTCTTT.

This clonotype appeared a few times. This chain uses TRBV10-3 with TRBJ2-7; 8 bases match TRBD1. Germline V lookup: CDR1 ENHRY, CDR2 SYGVKD. J lost 3 bases, V lost 6 bases, and 4 bases had no gene match. The CDR3 extends over 13 amino acids. As DNA, the CDR3 is TGTGCCATCAGCTTAACAGGGGGCTACGAGCAGTACTTC. The encoded protein is CAISLTGGYEQYF.

The V gene is TRBV9, the J gene TRBJ2-1; 7 nucleotides align to TRBD2. This CDR3 is 15 amino acids long. Germline V gives CDR1 SGDLS, CDR2 YYNGEE. The V segment lost 0 bases and the J segment 3 bases; nucleotides outside the gene matches: 3. In DNA, the CDR3 is TGTGCCAGCAGCGTAGCGGGAGGAGACTACAATGAGCAGTTCTTC. Amino acids: CASSVAGGDYNEQFF.

The chain has TRBV4-1 and TRBJ1-3; D not certain. The CDR3 spans 15 residues. The V end was cut by 2 bases, the J end by 0 bases, with 8 bases between. Germline CDR1 MGHRA, CDR2 YSYEKL. CDR3 nucleotides: TGCGCCAGCAGCCAACTACAGAGCTCTGGAAACACCATATATTTT. It specifies CASSQLQSSGNTIYF.

This clonotype was found a few times. The chain links TRBV30 to TRBJ2-1; D is undetermined. CDR3 length equals 13 residues. CDR1 and CDR2 from the germline V gene are GTSNPN and SVGIG (reference sequence). The V gene lost 0 bases and the J gene lost 3 bases, with 6 bases spanning the gap. CDR3 DNA sequence: TGTGCCTGGAGTGTAAGTCTCTACAATGAGCAGTTCTTC. Translated: CAWSVSLYNEQFF.

The sample holds a few counts of this clonotype. This sequence joins TRBV3-1 and TRBJ2-2; D is unclear. CDR1 LGHDT and CDR2 YNNKEL come from the germline V gene (reference sequence). The V gene lost 4 bases and the J gene lost 8 bases, with 14 bases spanning the gap. The CDR3 is made up of 14 amino acids. The CDR3 region is CASSLVGNGGELFF. The CDR3 region has the DNA TGTGCCAGCAGCCTAGTCGGAAACGGGGGGGAGCTGTTTTTT.

This sequence joins TRBV12-3 or TRBV12-4 and TRBJ1-6; D is ambiguous. CDR3 length: 13 amino acids. Trimming took off 6 bases at V and 7 bases at J, with 10 bases between the two ends. The CDR3 region has the DNA TGTGCCAGCAGATTGCGGGAAAATTCACCCCTCCACTTT. It yields the protein CASRLRENSPLHF.

This clonotype has just a few counts. V is TRBV3-1 and J is TRBJ2-4; 8 bases are a match to TRBD1. This CDR3 region has 20 residues. The V and J ends lost 4 bases and 0 bases, in that order; junction bases with no gene match: 17. Germline loops: CDR1 LGHDT, CDR2 YNNKEL (reference sequence). The CDR3 bases are TGTGCCAGCAGCCTAATACCCGGGACAGGCACTATGCTAGCCAAAAACATTCAGTACTTC. Its protein is CASSLIPGTGTMLAKNIQYF.

The chain couples TRBV20-1 to TRBJ2-3; 8 bases map to TRBD2. This CDR3 contains 15 residues. Per germline, CDR1 DFQATT and CDR2 SNEGSKA (reference sequence). The ends lost 0 bases at V and 1 base at J; junction bases unmatched: 3. DNA for the CDR3: TGCAGTGCTAGAGAGACTAGCGAGGGCACAGATACGCAGTATTTT. Translation: CSARETSEGTDTQYF.

This clonotype appeared many times. This rearrangement joins TRBV10-3 to TRBJ1-4; D gene unclear. Germline loops: CDR1 ENHRY, CDR2 SYGVKD. Trimming cost V 0 bases and J 7 bases, with 12 bases left between them. The CDR3 has 15 amino acids. The CDR3, as DNA: TGTGCCATCAGTGAGTCTGAAGGCGAGGGTGAAAAACTGTTTTTT. Translating gives CAISESEGEGEKLFF.

In this sample, this clonotype turned up many times. The V and J genes are TRBV20-1 and TRBJ2-5; either TRBD1 or TRBD2 may fit D (6 bases each). Trimming left V 6 bases short and J 5 bases short, with 10 bases between. The germline gives CDR1 DFQATT, CDR2 SNEGSKA (reference sequence). The CDR3 length is 11 residues. The CDR3 bases are TGCAGTGCACGGAGGGGGGAGACCCAGTACTTC. This translates into CSARRGETQYF.

Notes on this clonotype: At one end the junction does not follow the germline gene, possibly because of a read error. The chain employs TRBV7-3 and TRBJ2-3; 11 bases are shared with TRBD2. There are 18 residues in the CDR3. Germline CDR1 is SGHTA and CDR2 is FQGTGA. In DNA, the CDR3 is TGTGCCAGCAGCCTAACTAGCGGGAGTTCGACGGGCACAGATACGCAGTATTTT. Its protein is CASSLTSGSSTGTDTQYF.

This clonotype was seen just once. The chain combines TRBV20-1 with TRBJ2-7, with TRBD2 identical over 9 bases. This CDR3 spans 15 amino acids. V lost 1 base and J lost 4; bases outside the gene matches: 8. From germline, CDR1 is DFQATT and CDR2 SNEGSKA (reference sequence). The CDR3 loop is CSARGGVAGEYEQYF. The DNA for the CDR3 is TGCAGTGCTAGAGGGGGGGTAGCGGGAGAGTACGAGCAGTACTTC.

The chain combines TRBV5-1 with TRBJ2-1, with D possibly being TRBD1 (6 bases). Germline V lookup: CDR1 SGHRS, CDR2 YFSETQ. This CDR3 region has 14 residues. Between the trimmed V and J ends, which lost 3 bases and 8 bases, there was a span of 15 bases. CDR3 loop: CASSSYRAGDEQFF. CDR3 nucleotide sequence: TGCGCCAGCAGCTCCTACAGGGCGGGCGATGAGCAGTTCTTC.

J is TRBJ1-2 and V is TRBV12-3 or TRBV12-4; a possible D gene is TRBD1 (6 bases). V gave up 6 bases and J gave up 2 bases, with 22 bases separating them. The CDR3 is 17 amino acids. The CDR3 nucleotides are TGTGCCAGCAGCGAAGGAATTACAGGGTATCAGAACTATGGCTACACCTTC. This codes for CASSEGITGYQNYGYTF.

This clonotype was seen more than once but under ten times. The V and J genes are TRBV29-1 and TRBJ2-7; 7 bases line up with TRBD2. This CDR3 is built from 15 residues. Looked up from germline, CDR1 is SQVTM and CDR2 is ANQGSEA. The ends lost 4 bases at V and 2 bases at J; junction bases unmatched: 11. CDR3 nucleotides: TGCAGCGTTGGGGGAAGGGGAGGGGCGGCCTACGAGCAGTACTTC. Translated: CSVGGRGGAAYEQYF.

This chain links TRBV12-3 or TRBV12-4 with TRBJ2-7; 12 bases are shared with TRBD2. The J segment lost 6 bases and the V segment lost 5 bases, leaving 8 bases of the junction unmatched. The CDR3 has 15 amino acids. The CDR3 loop is CASSEGTSGPSEQYF. CDR3 in DNA: TGTGCCAGCAGTGAAGGGACTAGCGGGCCTAGCGAGCAGTACTTC.

This chain uses TRBV9 with TRBJ2-2, with 7 bases matching TRBD1. This CDR3 region has 15 residues. Unmatched junction bases numbered 10, after V lost 4 bases and J lost 7 bases. Germline CDR1 and CDR2: SGDLS and YYNGEE. CDR3 protein: CASSSTGTVGGELFF. The CDR3 coding sequence is TGTGCCAGCAGCTCAACCGGGACAGTGGGCGGGGAGCTGTTTTTT.

V gene TRBV12-3 or TRBV12-4 combines with J gene TRBJ2-7, with TRBD1 matching over 7 bases. CDR3 size: 14 residues. Germline trimming cut 3 bases from V and 2 bases from J; bases unmatched to any gene: 4. This CDR3 is CASSFEQGTYEQYF. In DNA, the CDR3 is TGTGCCAGCAGTTTCGAACAGGGGACCTACGAGCAGTACTTC.

This clonotype turned up a few times. This chain links TRBV7-9 with TRBJ1-3; 9 nucleotides align to TRBD1. The J segment lost 4 bases and the V segment lost 5 bases, leaving 12 bases of the junction unmatched. CDR1 and CDR2 (germline): SEHNR, FQNEAQ (reference sequence). This CDR3 has 17 amino acids. The CDR3 nucleotides read TGTGCCAGCAGCGTCACCGGGACAGGGTTGTCAGGAAACACCATATATTTT. Translated: CASSVTGTGLSGNTIYF. Variable domain in full (rest from reference TRBV7-9 and TRBJ1-3): DTGVSQNPRHKITKRGQNVTFRCDPISEHNRLYWYRQTLGQGPEFLTYFQNEAQLEKSRLLSDRFSAERPKGSFSTLEIQRTEQGDSAMYLCASSVTGTGLSGNTIYFGEGSWLTVV.

This chain links TRBV4-1 with TRBJ1-2, with 7 nucleotides matching TRBD1. The V gene's germline CDR1 is MGHRA and CDR2 YSYEKL. V dropped 0 bases and J dropped 6; count of bases not matched to a gene: 7. The CDR3 is 15 amino acids. The CDR3 DNA follows: TGCGCCAGCAGCCAAGATCTGGAGGGGGCAAATGGCTACACCTTC. Translating gives CASSQDLEGANGYTF.

The chain carries TRBV6-5 and TRBJ2-7; no definite D call. In germline, CDR1 is MNHEY, CDR2 SVGAGI. V dropped 1 base and J dropped 1 base, with 8 bases sitting between them. The CDR3 has 14 residues. CDR3 sequence (DNA): TGTGCCAGCAGTTACTTTCAAGATTCCTACGAGCAGTACTTC. Translating gives CASSYFQDSYEQYF.

This clonotype was counted a few times. V is TRBV4-3 and J is TRBJ2-4; D is unresolved. The germline V and J ends were trimmed by 3 bases and 10 bases, with 10 bases remaining between them. CDR3 size: 12 residues. Germline V gene lookup returns CDR1 LGHNA and CDR2 YSLEER. CDR3 nucleotides: TGCGCCAGCAGCCATGGACCCGGGATTCAGTACTTC. Translation gives CASSHGPGIQYF.

This clonotype was detected only a few times. The chain joins TRBV9 to TRBJ2-1; 10 nucleotides match TRBD2. The germline V gene has CDR1 SGDLS and CDR2 YYNGEE. The CDR3 is made up of 18 amino acids. With 0 bases clipped from V and 4 bases from J, the junction kept 10 bases outside the gene matches. Written as DNA, the CDR3 is TGTGCCAGCAGCGTAGCTGGTCTAGCGGGAGTGGATTACAATGAGCAGTTCTTC. Its translation: CASSVAGLAGVDYNEQFF.

This clonotype was detected a few times. This chain links TRBV10-3 with TRBJ2-5; 11 nucleotides align to TRBD1. Germline V gene sequence: CDR1 ENHRY, CDR2 SYGVKD. The CDR3 spans 17 residues. Unmatched junction bases numbered 9, after V lost 2 bases and J lost 4 bases. The CDR3 protein is CAISEPAAGTGGETQYF. The CDR3 DNA reads as TGTGCCATCAGTGAGCCCGCCGCCGGGACAGGGGGAGAGACCCAGTACTTC.

V usage is TRBV12-3 or TRBV12-4 and J usage is TRBJ2-5; TRBD2 agrees at 8 bases. Germline trimming cut 4 bases from V and 2 bases from J; bases unmatched to any gene: 12. This CDR3 region has 17 residues. The CDR3 here is CASSWGRGAPQQETQYF. For the CDR3, the DNA is TGTGCCAGCAGTTGGGGGCGGGGGGCCCCCCAACAAGAGACCCAGTACTTC.